These 15 T cell receptor beta chains came from one sample sequenced in a study of Tregs in tolerant kidney transplant recipients. The repertoire was sequenced with immunoSEQ multiplex PCR; TCRdb's copy has only in-frame clones and lacks some. This table holds roughly 80,000 clones, 91% found once. Source: Tregs from blood, taken before the transplant. The receptors come from a human donor who received a combined kidney and bone marrow transplant.

This clone was seen only once. The CDR3 spells CASSPGGTGYHGELFF. The CDR3 DNA reads TGTGCCAGTAGTCCCGGGGGGACAGGTTATCACGGGGAGCTGTTTTTT. This sequence joins TRBV19 and TRBJ2-2, with D tentatively TRBD1 (8 bases). The ends were cut back, 5 bases at V and 7 bases at J, with 20 bases in the middle. CDR3 length: 16 residues. Germline-derived CDR1 and CDR2 are LNHDA and SQIVND (reference sequence). Complete variable domain (other parts from reference TRBV19 and TRBJ2-2): DGGITQSPKYLFRKEGQNVTLSCEQNLNHDAMYWYRQDPGQGLRLIYYSQIVNDFQKGDIAEGYSVSREKKESFPLTVTSAQKNPTAFYLCASSPGGTGYHGELFFGEGSRLTVL.

The CDR3 DNA is TGTGCCAGCTCACCACCGTTAACCGATACGCAGTATTTT. This gives the protein CASSPPLTDTQYF. The chain recombines TRBV18 with TRBJ2-3; no clear D. The CDR3 has 13 residues. The germline CDR1 and CDR2 sequences are KGHSH and LQKENI. V lost 0 bases and J lost 6, with 7 bases in between. The variable domain in full, completed from reference TRBV18 and TRBJ2-3, reads NAGVMQNPRHLVRRRGQEARLRCSPMKGHSHVYWYRQLPEEGLKFMVYLQKENIIDESGMPKERFSAEFPKEGPSILRIQQVVRGDSAAYFCASSPPLTDTQYFGPGTRLTVL.

The CDR3 spells CASSSDSTKTYEQYF. For the CDR3, the DNA is TGCGCCAGCAGCTCGGACAGCACCAAAACCTACGAGCAGTACTTC. This chain connects TRBV5-1 to TRBJ2-5, with D tentatively TRBD1 (6 bases). The closer fit of TRBJ2-7 to the DNA end suggests the J call may be wrong. This CDR3 has 15 amino acids. CDR1 is SGHRS and CDR2 is YFSETQ in the germline V gene.

This rearrangement joins TRBV5-1 to TRBJ2-1; 8 nucleotides align to TRBD2. The CDR3 sequence is 14 residues long. The V segment lost 5 bases and the J segment 3 bases; nucleotides outside the gene matches: 4. Germline V lookup: CDR1 SGHRS, CDR2 YFSETQ. This CDR3 reads CASRRREDYNEQFF. The DNA of the CDR3 is TGCGCCAGCAGAAGGCGGGAGGACTACAATGAGCAGTTCTTC.

The chain carries TRBV7-2 and TRBJ2-3, with D uncertain. Germline V lookup: CDR1 SGHTA, CDR2 FQGNSA. The CDR3 is 13 residues long. The V and J ends lost 5 bases and 4 bases respectively, with 10 bases between them. The CDR3 nucleotides read TGTGCCAGCAGCCCCTCCTGGGCAGATACGCAGTATTTT. Its protein product is CASSPSWADTQYF.

This clone was seen a single time. The chain recombines TRBV18 with TRBJ2-5; TRBD1 might be the D (5 bases). V shed 0 bases and J shed 4 bases, with 9 bases lying between them. The CDR3 contains 14 residues. Germline V gene data show CDR1 as KGHSH and CDR2 as LQKENI. CDR3 region: CASSPPARGETQYF. The CDR3 bases are TGTGCCAGCTCACCACCGGCTAGGGGAGAGACCCAGTACTTC.

J is TRBJ1-3 and V is TRBV28; 9 bases map to TRBD1. J lost 7 bases, V lost 4 bases, and 14 bases had no gene match. This CDR3 has 17 amino acids. Germline assignment: CDR1 MDHEN and CDR2 SYDVKM. The DNA of the CDR3 is TGTGCCAGCAGTTCCGCCGGAGGACAGGGGCTCTTCAACACCATATATTTT. Its protein product is CASSSAGGQGLFNTIYF.

The gene calls are TRBV6-6 and TRBJ2-5; no clear D. Trimming shortened V by 6 bases and J by 11 bases, and 13 bases separated the two germline ends. The germline gives CDR1 MNHNY, CDR2 SVGAGI (reference sequence). This CDR3 is 11 amino acids long. The CDR3 nucleotides read TGTGCCAGCAGCGATGGGAATAGGCAGTACTTC. It translates to CASSDGNRQYF.

The chain recombines TRBV28 with TRBJ1-4; 7 bases agree with TRBD1. Germline CDR1 reads MDHEN; CDR2 reads SYDVKM. V shed 4 bases, J shed 4 bases, and the junction held 6 bases outside the gene matches. The CDR3 spans 15 residues. CDR3 in amino acids: CASSSPDRFNEKLFF. The CDR3 DNA reads TGTGCCAGCAGTTCCCCGGACAGGTTTAATGAAAAACTGTTTTTT.

This rearrangement joins TRBV29-1 to TRBJ2-1; D gene unclear. Trimming stripped 3 bases from V and 2 bases from J, with 11 bases between. Germline assignment: CDR1 SQVTM and CDR2 ANQGSEA. The CDR3 length is 14 residues. CDR3 sequence reads: CSVDMPYTYNEQFF. DNA of the CDR3: TGCAGCGTTGATATGCCCTATACCTACAATGAGCAGTTCTTC.

The chain carries TRBV7-2 and TRBJ2-4; tentative D call: TRBD1 (6 bases). The ends were cut back, 5 bases at V and 6 bases at J, with 14 bases in the middle. The CDR3 spans 14 residues. Per the germline V gene, CDR1 is SGHTA and CDR2 is FQGNSA. CDR3 nucleotides: TGTGCCAGCAGCGCTCCACTAGGGGGAAACATTCAGTACTTC. As protein: CASSAPLGGNIQYF.

The chain employs TRBV19 and TRBJ1-5; D perhaps matches TRBD1 (5 bases). The CDR3 runs to 14 residues. Trimming took 2 bases from V and 3 from J, leaving 8 bases between them. CDR1 and CDR2 from the germline V gene are LNHDA and SQIVND (reference sequence). DNA for the CDR3: TGTGCCAGTAGTATATCAGGGAACAATCAGCCCCAGCATTTT. Protein: CASSISGNNQPQHF.

The V and J genes are TRBV27 and TRBJ1-5, with 9 bases identical to TRBD1. V trimming: 2 bases; J trimming: 6 bases; junction bases outside the gene matches: 5. This CDR3 is built from 15 residues. The germline CDR1 and CDR2 sequences are MNHEY and SMNVEV (reference sequence). This chain's CDR3 is CASSLGGQGPQPQHF. In DNA, the CDR3 is TGTGCCAGCAGTTTAGGGGGACAGGGACCTCAGCCCCAGCATTTT.

J is TRBJ1-4 and V is TRBV2, with D tentatively TRBD1 (6 bases). CDR3 length: 20 residues. Germline CDR1 is SNHLY and CDR2 is FYNNEI. Trimming left V 6 bases short and J 0 bases short, with 26 bases between. In DNA form, the CDR3 reads TGTGCCAGCAGCCCTTTTGGAACCGGACAGTTCTTCGCAACTAATGAAAAACTGTTTTTT. This translates into CASSPFGTGQFFATNEKLFF.

The sample holds one count of this clone. The chain recombines TRBV6-1 with TRBJ2-3; D call uncertain. Germline CDR1 MNHNS, CDR2 SASEGT. Trimming left V 7 bases short and J 4 bases short, with 15 bases between. The CDR3 is made up of 14 amino acids. CDR3 nucleotide sequence: TGTGCCAGCATATTCCTAAACAGACCAGATACGCAGTATTTT. Translated: CASIFLNRPDTQYF.